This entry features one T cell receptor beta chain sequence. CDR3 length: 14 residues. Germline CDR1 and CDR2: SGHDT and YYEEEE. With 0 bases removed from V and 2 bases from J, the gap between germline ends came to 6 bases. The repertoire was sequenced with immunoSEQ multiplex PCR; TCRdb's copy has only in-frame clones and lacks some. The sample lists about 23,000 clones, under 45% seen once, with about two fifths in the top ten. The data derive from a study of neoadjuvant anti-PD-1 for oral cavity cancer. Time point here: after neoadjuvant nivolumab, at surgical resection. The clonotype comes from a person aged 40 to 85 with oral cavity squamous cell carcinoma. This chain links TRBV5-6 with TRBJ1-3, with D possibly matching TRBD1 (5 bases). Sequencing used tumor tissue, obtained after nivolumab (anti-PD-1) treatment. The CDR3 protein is CASSLVGAGNTIYF. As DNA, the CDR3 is TGTGCCAGCAGCTTGGTAGGGGCTGGAAACACCATATATTTT.